Each of the 27 T cell receptor beta chains below was sequenced from the same sample in a study of blood T cell repertoires in COVID-19. The protocol was immunoSEQ multiplex PCR, while the TCRdb copy is restricted to in-frame clones and leaves out a portion. The table lists some 270,000 clones, around 87% of them singletons. Sequencing used peripheral blood. The receptors derive from a woman in her sixties with COVID-19, enrolled during active disease.

In its sample, this clone was seen once. The chain uses TRBV25-1 and TRBJ1-1; D uncertain. The V and J ends lost 6 bases and 6 bases respectively, with 23 bases between them. Germline V gives CDR1 MGHDK, CDR2 SYGVNS. The CDR3 runs to 16 residues. CDR3 sequence reads: CASSPSMGELVSEAFF. The CDR3 nucleotides are TGTGCCAGCAGCCCCTCCATGGGAGAACTTGTCTCTGAAGCTTTCTTT.

V gene TRBV7-3 combines with J gene TRBJ1-1; D is ambiguous. V was trimmed by 1 base and J by 3 bases, leaving 6 bases between them. Germline V gives CDR1 SGHTA, CDR2 FQGTGA. The CDR3 spans 13 residues. In DNA form, the CDR3 reads TGTGCCAGCAGCTTAATGAGTCACACTGAAGCTTTCTTT. This sequence encodes CASSLMSHTEAFF.

This chain links TRBV2 with TRBJ1-5, with D unresolved. Trimming removed 8 bases from V and 1 base from J, with 9 bases in between. Germline values: CDR1 SNHLY, CDR2 FYNNEI. This CDR3 is built from 13 residues. CDR3 sequence (DNA): TGTGCCAGCCGACTTGTCAGCAATCAGCCCCAGCATTTT. Protein: CASRLVSNQPQHF.

This chain connects TRBV2 to TRBJ1-4; 7 positions agree with TRBD1. CDR1 SNHLY and CDR2 FYNNEI come from the germline V gene. V gave up 2 bases and J gave up 7 bases; unmatched junction bases: 7. CDR3 length equals 15 residues. The DNA for the CDR3 is TGTGCCAGCAGTGAATTGCGGTCAGGGGGTGAAAAACTGTTTTTT. Encoded protein: CASSELRSGGEKLFF.

This chain joins TRBV4-2 and TRBJ2-7, with TRBD2 matching 11 bases. This CDR3 contains 17 residues. Germline V gene data show CDR1 as LGHNA and CDR2 as YNFKEQ. The J segment lost 0 bases and the V segment lost 4 bases, leaving 8 bases of the junction unmatched. CDR3 DNA sequence: TGTGCCAGCAGCCCCTCGTTAGCGGGGGGGTTCTCCTACGAGCAGTACTTC. Amino acids: CASSPSLAGGFSYEQYF.

This clone showed up just once. The genes are TRBV7-2 and TRBJ2-3; 8 bases agree with TRBD2. J was trimmed by 0 bases and V by 3 bases; bases with no gene match: 14. Germline CDR1 and CDR2: SGHTA and FQGNSA. The CDR3 is 19 residues long. CDR3 DNA: TGTGCCAGCAGCTTTCCCCGACTAGCGAATTTCTCTAGCACAGATACGCAGTATTTT. This sequence encodes CASSFPRLANFSSTDTQYF.

The chain links TRBV10-3 to TRBJ1-6, with 7 bases lining up with TRBD1. The CDR3 has 16 residues. Germline CDR1 ENHRY, CDR2 SYGVKD. The trim removed 6 bases at V and 0 bases at J, leaving 5 bases unmatched. The CDR3 region is CAIRGDSPSYNSPLHF. CDR3 bases: TGTGCCATCAGAGGGGACAGTCCCTCCTATAATTCACCCCTCCACTTT.

The V and J genes are TRBV2 and TRBJ1-2; D ambiguous. The CDR3 contains 12 residues. Trimming cost V 7 bases and J 4 bases, with 10 bases left between them. Germline V gives CDR1 SNHLY, CDR2 FYNNEI. Here the CDR3 reads CASNSPPYGYTF. The CDR3 bases are TGTGCCAGCAACTCGCCCCCCTATGGCTACACCTTC. Looking up the rest from reference TRBV2 and TRBJ1-2 gives the full variable domain: EPEVTQTPSHQVTQMGQEVILRCVPISNHLYFYWYRQILGQKVEFLVSFYNNEISEKSEIFDDQFSVERPDGSNFTLKIRSTKLEDSAMYFCASNSPPYGYTFGSGTRLTVV.

The chain has TRBV2 and TRBJ2-2, with a weak D call TRBD1 (6 bases). Per germline, CDR1 SNHLY and CDR2 FYNNEI. V was shortened by 1 base and J by 1 base, with 13 bases between the two germline ends. This CDR3 has 17 amino acids. The CDR3 protein is CASSEEWAGENTGELFF. The CDR3 bases are TGTGCCAGCAGTGAAGAATGGGCAGGGGAGAACACCGGGGAGCTGTTTTTT.

Only a few counts were recorded for this clone. The chain employs TRBV12-3 or TRBV12-4 and TRBJ2-1; TRBD1 matches 7 bases. V shed 6 bases, J shed 9 bases, and the junction held 8 bases outside the gene matches. The length of the CDR3 is 13 residues. The CDR3 nucleotides are TGTGCCAGCAGACCGACAGGGTTTGGTGAGCAGTTCTTC. This codes for CASRPTGFGEQFF.

V and J are TRBV3-1 (or the pseudogene TRBV3-2) and TRBJ1-1; a weak D match, TRBD1 (6 bases). The length of the CDR3 is 13 residues. In germline, CDR1 is LGHDT, CDR2 YNNKEL (reference sequence). The V and J ends lost 3 bases and 7 bases respectively, with 12 bases between them. The CDR3 DNA follows: TGTGCCAGCAGCCACGAAACAGGGCTTGAAGCTTTCTTT. It encodes CASSHETGLEAFF.

Comments on this clone: The missing conserved phenylalanine or tryptophan at the end of this CDR3 makes a read error likely. The DNA is left out, because the CDR3 cannot be placed on it with certainty; the CDR3 is given as TCRdb lists it. The chain is built from TRBV7-9 and TRBJ1-4. CDR1 is SEHNR and CDR2 is FQNEAQ in the germline V gene (reference sequence). The CDR3 spans 12 residues, counting both ends. CDR3 amino acids: CASSLETGRVFL.

V is TRBV28 and J is TRBJ1-5; D gene unclear. The CDR3 is 14 amino acids. Germline V gives CDR1 MDHEN, CDR2 SYDVKM. The V and J ends lost 5 bases and 5 bases respectively, with 13 bases between them. CDR3 nucleotide sequence: TGTGCCAGCAGTCCGAGGATCATATATCAGCCCCAGCATTTT. Translated: CASSPRIIYQPQHF.

The CDR3 loop is CAATGTAFYGYTF. The CDR3 bases are TGTGCCGCCACGGGGACAGCTTTCTATGGCTACACCTTC. V and J are TRBV6-5 and TRBJ1-2; 7 bases are shared with TRBD1. After removal of 11 bases from V and 4 bases from J, the junction contained 10 bases not matched to a gene. The germline V gene encodes CDR1 MNHEY and CDR2 SVGAGI. The CDR3 contains 13 residues.

This clone occurred a few times. The V call is TRBV5-6, the J call TRBJ1-1; D is uncertain. The germline CDR1 and CDR2 sequences are SGHDT and YYEEEE. V was shortened by 4 bases and J by 4 bases, with 11 bases between the two germline ends. The CDR3 is 13 amino acids. CDR3 sequence: CASSGEVGTEAFF. The CDR3 nucleotides are TGTGCCAGCAGCGGAGAGGTTGGCACTGAAGCTTTCTTT.

The chain couples TRBV9 to TRBJ1-1; the D gene is possibly TRBD1 (5 bases). Germline CDR1 reads SGDLS; CDR2 reads YYNGEE. CDR3 length equals 15 residues. Trimming took off 7 bases at V and 1 base at J, with 17 bases between the two ends. Written as DNA, the CDR3 is TGTGCCAGCCGGCCCGGGGGTGGGGAGAACACTGAAGCTTTCTTT. Its translation: CASRPGGGENTEAFF.

For this clone: Other DNA variants within this sample encode the same CDR3. The chain is built from TRBV19 and TRBJ1-3; D remains unclear. Looked up from germline, CDR1 is LNHDA and CDR2 is SQIVND (reference sequence). CDR3 length equals 13 residues. V lost 5 bases, J lost 0 bases, and 5 bases lay in between. CDR3 nucleotide sequence: TGTGCCAGTAGTCTTCGCTCTGGAAACACCATATATTTT. Translation gives CASSLRSGNTIYF.

The J gene is TRBJ1-3, the V gene TRBV5-6, with TRBD1 identical over 7 bases. V shed 4 bases, J shed 0 bases, and the junction held 7 bases outside the gene matches. This CDR3 is 16 amino acids long. The germline V gene encodes CDR1 SGHDT and CDR2 YYEEEE. The DNA of the CDR3 is TGTGCCAGCAGCGCTAACAGGGGAACCTCTGGAAACACCATATATTTT. Translating it yields CASSANRGTSGNTIYF.

The chain links TRBV10-3 to TRBJ2-5, with TRBD1 matching over 8 bases. Germline V gene lookup returns CDR1 ENHRY and CDR2 SYGVKD. The CDR3 contains 13 residues. V trimming: 10 bases; J trimming: 5 bases; junction bases outside the gene matches: 9. CDR3 nucleotides: TGTGCCACAATCGACAGGGGCAAGGAGACCCAGTACTTC. Amino acid sequence: CATIDRGKETQYF.

The chain joins TRBV5-1 to TRBJ2-2, with D unresolved. V gave up 4 bases and J gave up 4 bases, with 8 bases separating them. CDR1 and CDR2 (germline): SGHRS, YFSETQ. The CDR3 covers 13 residues. The CDR3 bases are TGCGCCAGCAGCGGCGGCTCCACCGGGGAGCTGTTTTTT. Translated, it gives CASSGGSTGELFF.

V usage is TRBV4-1 and J usage is TRBJ1-3, with 7 bases matching TRBD1. The CDR3 totals 18 residues. Germline CDR1 MGHRA, CDR2 YSYEKL. J was trimmed by 0 bases and V by 5 bases; bases with no gene match: 13. CDR3 region: CASSYPQDRAHSGNTIYF. The CDR3 DNA is TGCGCCAGCAGCTATCCACAAGACAGGGCCCACTCTGGAAACACCATATATTTT.

As for this clone: Relative to the germline gene, one junction end is altered; a read error may explain this. The genes are TRBV12-3 or TRBV12-4 and TRBJ1-2; TRBD1 matches at 10 bases. CDR3 length equals 12 residues. CDR3 sequence (DNA): TGTGCCAGCAGTAGCCGGGACAGGGGTCATCACTTC. Translating it yields CASSSRDRGHHF.

CDR3 nucleotides: TGTGCCAGCTCACCACTAGGACTTGGTTCGAACACTGAAGCTTTCTTT. Translating gives CASSPLGLGSNTEAFF. This rearrangement joins TRBV18 to TRBJ1-1; D remains ambiguous. V was cut by 1 base and J by 1 base, with 13 bases left in between. The germline CDR1 and CDR2 sequences are KGHSH and LQKENI. The CDR3 spans 16 residues.

J is TRBJ1-6 and V is TRBV10-3, with D hard to call. The CDR3 runs 14 residues. Germline-derived CDR1 and CDR2 are ENHRY and SYGVKD. Trimming removed 7 bases from V and 8 bases from J, with 15 bases in between. CDR3 nucleotide sequence: TGTGCCATCACCCCTGGCCTCGGAGATTCACCCCTCCACTTT. Its protein product is CAITPGLGDSPLHF.

The J gene is TRBJ2-2, the V gene TRBV11-2; 11 nucleotides match TRBD1. CDR3 length: 18 residues. Germline V gives CDR1 SGHAT, CDR2 FQNNGV. Trimming at V came to 4 bases and at J to 5 bases, leaving 12 bases not matched to a gene. The CDR3: CASSSRTGGLRKTGELFF. In nucleotides, the CDR3 is TGTGCCAGCAGCTCCCGGACAGGGGGCCTTCGGAAGACCGGGGAGCTGTTTTTT.

The chain carries TRBV6-2 or TRBV6-3 and TRBJ2-2, with 10 bases matching TRBD1. Per the germline V gene, CDR1 is MNHEY and CDR2 is SVGEGT. This CDR3 comprises 17 residues. After removal of 4 bases from V and 9 bases from J, the junction contained 14 bases not matched to a gene. CDR3 sequence: CASSSSAPGQGKRELFF. In DNA form, the CDR3 reads TGTGCCAGCAGTTCGTCGGCTCCGGGACAGGGGAAAAGGGAGCTGTTTTTT.

This chain joins TRBV9 and TRBJ1-2; 7 positions match TRBD1. The V segment lost 0 bases and the J segment 2 bases; nucleotides outside the gene matches: 7. This CDR3 region has 16 residues. Germline V lookup: CDR1 SGDLS, CDR2 YYNGEE. CDR3 DNA: TGTGCCAGCAGCGTAGGTTGGGACAGTCTGAACTATGGCTACACCTTC. It translates to CASSVGWDSLNYGYTF.